Listed here are 30 T cell receptor beta chains from one sample, sequenced in a study of identical twins. TCRdb used MiXCR to reprocess the 5' RACE reads, holding one entry per CDR3 protein. This table has approximately 490,000 distinct CDR3 sequences, approximately 20% appearing once. This sample also appeared in a second study, on yellow fever vaccine responses in identical twins.

The specimen was CD4+ T cells sorted from blood. The receptors originated from a woman between 18 and 30 years old in good health.

J is TRBJ1-1 and V is TRBV20-1; D ambiguous. Trimming cost V 6 bases and J 0 bases, with 14 bases left between them. Germline-derived CDR1 and CDR2 are DFQATT and SNEGSKA (reference sequence). The CDR3 spans 14 residues. CDR3 loop: CSAHLGQLNTEAFF. The DNA of the CDR3 is TGCAGTGCCCACCTGGGTCAGCTGAACACTGAAGCTTTCTTT.

This clonotype was seen at least ten times. The rearrangement uses TRBV28 and TRBJ2-6; possibly TRBD2 for D (6 bases). Germline CDR1 and CDR2: MDHEN and SYDVKM. V was clipped by 6 bases and J by 1 base, with 10 bases between them. The CDR3 consists of 15 residues. The CDR3 DNA sequence: TGTGCCAGCAGCTCCGGGGGTTCTGGGGCCAACGTCCTGACTTTC. This codes for CASSSGGSGANVLTF. Looking up the rest from reference TRBV28 and TRBJ2-6 gives the full variable domain: DVKVTQSSRYLVKRTGEKVFLECVQDMDHENMFWYRQDPGLGLRLIYFSYDVKMKEKGDIPEGYSVSREKKERFSLILESASTNQTSMYLCASSSGGSGANVLTFGAGSRLTVL.

The chain uses TRBV28 and TRBJ2-7; 8 positions agree with TRBD2. CDR1 is MDHEN, CDR2 SYDVKM, per germline. The CDR3 spans 15 residues. The CDR3 DNA follows: TGTGCCGGCAGCTCTGGACTAGCCGGGGTCTACGAGCAGTACGTC. Translating gives CAGSSGLAGVYEQYV.

V usage is TRBV5-1 and J usage is TRBJ2-7; the match to TRBD1 covers 7 bases. The CDR3 is 14 amino acids. V lost 4 bases, J lost 5 bases, and 9 bases stayed unmatched. Germline V CDR1 and CDR2: SGHRS, YFSETQ. CDR3 residues: CASSPGQTSDEQYF. CDR3 coding DNA: TGCGCCAGCAGCCCGGGACAGACTTCGGACGAGCAGTACTTC.

This clonotype appeared a few times. The genes are TRBV10-3 and TRBJ2-2; 8 bases match TRBD2. Germline CDR1 reads ENHRY; CDR2 reads SYGVKD. After removal of 2 bases from V and 2 bases from J, the junction contained 4 bases not matched to a gene. This CDR3 spans 16 amino acids. The CDR3 region is CAISEPSGPNTGELFF. For the CDR3, the DNA is TGTGCCATCAGTGAGCCTAGCGGGCCAAACACCGGGGAGCTGTTTTTT.

The table lists this clonotype with a few counts. The chain links TRBV11-2 to TRBJ1-2; tentative D call: TRBD1 (5 bases). The ends were cut back, 0 bases at V and 8 bases at J, with 13 bases in the middle. The CDR3 covers 14 residues. Germline V lookup: CDR1 SGHAT, CDR2 FQNNGV. For the CDR3, the DNA is TGTGCCAGCAGCTTAGATGGGGGGGTCCGGGGCTACACCTTC. As protein: CASSLDGGVRGYTF. Full variable domain (remainder filled in from reference TRBV11-2 and TRBJ1-2): EAGVAQSPRYKIIEKRQSVAFWCNPISGHATLYWYQQILGQGPKLLIQFQNNGVVDDSQLPKDRFSAERLKGVDSTLKIQPAKLEDSAVYLCASSLDGGVRGYTFGSGTRLTVV.

CDR3 residues: CASSAPGPYYTDTQYF. The DNA of the CDR3 is TGTGCCAGCAGCGCACCGGGACCCTACTACACAGATACGCAGTATTTT. The chain couples TRBV9 to TRBJ2-3; the D call may be TRBD1 or TRBD2 (5 bases each). The CDR3 length is 16 residues. Per germline, CDR1 SGDLS and CDR2 YYNGEE. Trimming stripped 3 bases from V and 2 bases from J, with 16 bases between.

V and J are TRBV3-1 and TRBJ1-2; 8 bases line up with TRBD1. Germline V lookup: CDR1 LGHDT, CDR2 YNNKEL (reference sequence). Trimming cost V 8 bases and J 4 bases; bases outside gene matches: 9. The CDR3 spans 14 residues. Here the CDR3 DNA reads TGTGCCAGCGTACCAACAGGGGGAGGCTATGGCTACACCTTC. Translating it yields CASVPTGGGYGYTF.

The V call is TRBV20-1, the J call TRBJ2-6; D might be TRBD2 (6 bases). The germline V gene encodes CDR1 DFQATT and CDR2 SNEGSKA (reference sequence). The CDR3 loop spans 16 amino acids. The V and J ends lost 5 bases and 0 bases respectively, with 14 bases between them. DNA for the CDR3: TGCAGTGCTCCGACTAGAACCGGCTCTGGGGCCAACGTCCTGACTTTC. Residues: CSAPTRTGSGANVLTF.

This clonotype was observed a few times. V usage is TRBV7-6 and J usage is TRBJ2-1; D not certain. V was cut by 1 base and J by 9 bases, with 10 bases left in between. Germline CDR1 reads SGHVS; CDR2 reads FNYEAQ. The CDR3 covers 13 residues. In DNA, the CDR3 is TGTGCCAGCAGCTTAGGGCGGCGTAGTGAGCAGTTCTTC. Its translation is CASSLGRRSEQFF.

J is TRBJ2-5 and V is TRBV20-1; TRBD2 matches 12 bases. This CDR3 is 17 amino acids long. V lost 1 base and J lost 3; bases outside the gene matches: 9. Germline V gives CDR1 DFQATT, CDR2 SNEGSKA (reference sequence). DNA for the CDR3: TGCAGTGCTAGAGTGGCTAGCGGGAGGGGAGTTGAAGAGACCCAGTACTTC. Translated, it gives CSARVASGRGVEETQYF.

This clonotype showed up just a few times. CDR3 nucleotides: TGTGCCAGCCTCGGGTTAGCGGGGGCCACCTCCGCAGGTGAGCAGTTCTTC. Its protein is CASLGLAGATSAGEQFF. The chain has TRBV2 and TRBJ2-1; 9 bases line up with TRBD2. The CDR3 totals 17 residues. CDR1 is SNHLY, CDR2 FYNNEI, per germline. V trimming: 8 bases; J trimming: 9 bases; junction bases outside the gene matches: 20. Full variable domain (outside the CDR3, taken from reference TRBV2 and TRBJ2-1): EPEVTQTPSHQVTQMGQEVILRCVPISNHLYFYWYRQILGQKVEFLVSFYNNEISEKSEIFDDQFSVERPDGSNFTLKIRSTKLEDSAMYFCASLGLAGATSAGEQFFGPGTRLTVL.

The chain combines TRBV5-1 with TRBJ2-7; no clear D gene. Germline V lookup: CDR1 SGHRS, CDR2 YFSETQ. The CDR3 totals 14 residues. The V gene lost 0 bases and the J gene lost 3 bases, with 10 bases spanning the gap. Here the CDR3 DNA reads TGCGCCAGCAGCTTGGCCGGCACGGGCTACGAGCAGTACTTC. The encoded protein is CASSLAGTGYEQYF.

The rearrangement joins TRBV2 to TRBJ2-7; the match to TRBD2 covers 11 bases. Looked up from germline, CDR1 is SNHLY and CDR2 is FYNNEI. J lost 4 bases, V lost 6 bases, and 8 bases had no gene match. CDR3 length: 15 residues. The CDR3 region has the DNA TGTGCCAGCAGCGCGTTACTAGCGGGAGTGTACGAGCAGTACTTC. Translating gives CASSALLAGVYEQYF. Supplemented by reference TRBV2 and TRBJ2-7, the full variable domain reads EPEVTQTPSHQVTQMGQEVILRCVPISNHLYFYWYRQILGQKVEFLVSFYNNEISEKSEIFDDQFSVERPDGSNFTLKIRSTKLEDSAMYFCASSALLAGVYEQYFGPGTRLTVT.

This clonotype was detected a few times. The chain recombines TRBV12-3 or TRBV12-4 with TRBJ2-5, with 9 bases that match TRBD1. The CDR3 extends over 14 amino acids. The trim removed 5 bases at V and 1 base at J, leaving 2 bases unmatched. In DNA, the CDR3 is TGTGCCAGCAGTGGGACAGGGTTCCAAGAGACCCAGTACTTC. This translates into CASSGTGFQETQYF.

This clonotype was counted only a few times. The V and J genes are TRBV3-1 and TRBJ1-1; 12 bases agree with TRBD1. V lost 2 bases and J lost 5; bases outside the gene matches: 6. The CDR3 sequence is 16 residues long. Per the germline V gene, CDR1 is LGHDT and CDR2 is YNNKEL (reference sequence). Here the CDR3 DNA reads TGTGCCAGCAGCCAAAGAGTGGGACAGGGGGCTACTGAAGCTTTCTTT. Residues: CASSQRVGQGATEAFF.

This clonotype was recorded a few times. This chain links TRBV3-1 with TRBJ1-4; 9 bases are shared with TRBD1. The trim removed 2 bases at V and 8 bases at J, leaving 3 bases unmatched. CDR3 length: 14 amino acids. The germline V gene has CDR1 LGHDT and CDR2 YNNKEL (reference sequence). The CDR3 spells CASSQTGGLEKLFF. The CDR3, as DNA: TGTGCCAGCAGCCAAACAGGGGGCTTGGAAAAACTGTTTTTT.

V is TRBV12-3 or TRBV12-4 and J is TRBJ2-1; 7 bases map to TRBD1. The length of the CDR3 is 17 residues. V lost 3 bases to trimming and J lost 4 bases; unmatched junction nucleotides: 12. CDR3 sequence reads: CASSLERGTEIYNEQFF. CDR3 nucleotides: TGTGCCAGCAGTTTGGAGAGGGGGACAGAGATTTACAATGAGCAGTTCTTC.

The chain has TRBV20-1 and TRBJ1-6; D gene ambiguous. This CDR3 contains 15 residues. V dropped 3 bases and J dropped 6 bases, with 15 bases sitting between them. Germline CDR1 and CDR2: DFQATT and SNEGSKA (reference sequence). The CDR3 DNA is TGCAGTGCTAGGTACCGTGCTCTGAGTAATTCACCCCTCCACTTT. Translated: CSARYRALSNSPLHF.

With regard to this clonotype: One end of the junction does not line up with germline, which may come from a read error. J is TRBJ2-7 and V is TRBV3-1; TRBD1 aligns across 10 bases. This CDR3 spans 18 amino acids. Germline CDR1 reads LGHDT; CDR2 reads YNNKEL (reference sequence). The CDR3 DNA follows: TGTGCCTGCAGCTACATCTTCAGAGGACAGGGGGGATCCTACGAGCAGTACTTC. Translated, it gives CACSYIFRGQGGSYEQYF.

The chain links TRBV11-2 to TRBJ2-7, with 8 bases matching TRBD2. This CDR3 is 13 amino acids long. V lost 8 bases to trimming and J lost 2 bases; unmatched junction nucleotides: 5. CDR1 SGHAT and CDR2 FQNNGV come from the germline V gene. In nucleotides, the CDR3 is TGTGCCAGCCATCGGGGGGGGACCTACGAGCAGTACTTC. It codes for CASHRGGTYEQYF.

The J gene is TRBJ2-7, the V gene TRBV28; 13 bases are shared with TRBD2. Germline V lookup: CDR1 MDHEN, CDR2 SYDVKM. Trimming took 7 bases from V and 1 from J; bases not matched to a gene: 10. The CDR3 runs 17 residues. CDR3 DNA: TGTGCCAGCACTCAAGGAGGGACTAGCGGGGTTTCCTACGAGCAGTACGTC. Translation gives CASTQGGTSGVSYEQYV.

This sequence joins TRBV5-6 and TRBJ2-5; D may correspond to TRBD1 or TRBD2 (5 bases each). The V and J ends lost 0 bases and 1 base respectively, with 10 bases between them. Per the germline V gene, CDR1 is SGHDT and CDR2 is YYEEEE. The CDR3 contains 15 residues. The CDR3 sequence is CASSLATRGQETQYF. CDR3 DNA sequence: TGTGCCAGCAGCTTGGCAACTAGGGGCCAAGAGACCCAGTACTTC.

The chain employs TRBV20-1 and TRBJ2-2, with TRBD2 matching over 10 bases. This CDR3 is 17 amino acids long. Losses at the gene ends were 0 bases for V and 0 bases for J; bases not matched to a gene: 4. Germline CDR1 is DFQATT and CDR2 is SNEGSKA (reference sequence). Written as DNA, the CDR3 is TGCAGTGCTAGAGATCCCCTAGCGGGGGCGAACACCGGGGAGCTGTTTTTT. Protein: CSARDPLAGANTGELFF.

The V and J genes are TRBV2 and TRBJ1-1; D is perhaps TRBD1 (6 bases). The V end was cut by 6 bases, the J end by 0 bases, with 11 bases between. Germline V gives CDR1 SNHLY, CDR2 FYNNEI. The CDR3 is 14 amino acids. This CDR3 reads CASSGQRMNTEAFF. In nucleotides, the CDR3 is TGTGCCAGCAGCGGACAGCGGATGAACACTGAAGCTTTCTTT.

This clonotype was picked up a small number of times. The CDR3 sequence is CSAKTGDAFF. The CDR3 DNA sequence: TGCAGCGCTAAGACAGGAGACGCTTTCTTT. The rearrangement joins TRBV29-1 to TRBJ1-1, with D perhaps matching TRBD1 (6 bases). The CDR3 covers 10 residues. The germline V and J ends were trimmed by 7 bases and 11 bases, with 14 bases remaining between them. From germline, CDR1 is SQVTM and CDR2 ANQGSEA.

The V gene is TRBV20-1, the J gene TRBJ2-5; 10 bases are a match to TRBD2. Germline trimming cut 2 bases from V and 5 bases from J; bases unmatched to any gene: 5. CDR3 length equals 14 residues. Germline V CDR1 and CDR2: DFQATT, SNEGSKA (reference sequence). Here the CDR3 DNA reads TGCAGTGCTAGACTAGCGGGAGTCCTGGAGACCCAGTACTTC. Its translation: CSARLAGVLETQYF.

This clonotype was seen once. The rearrangement links TRBV5-5 to TRBJ2-2; D not resolved. The V gene's germline CDR1 is SGHKS and CDR2 YYEKEE (reference sequence). The CDR3 loop spans 15 amino acids. The germline V and J ends were trimmed by 2 bases and 5 bases, with 13 bases remaining between them. The CDR3 sequence: CASSFRVGSTGELFF. In DNA, the CDR3 is TGTGCCAGCAGCTTTAGAGTGGGATCGACCGGGGAGCTGTTTTTT.

This clonotype was seen a handful of times. The chain employs TRBV7-9 and TRBJ1-2; D not certain. The ends were cut back, 3 bases at V and 4 bases at J, with 12 bases in the middle. The CDR3 runs to 14 residues. CDR1 and CDR2 (germline): SEHNR, FQNEAQ (reference sequence). CDR3 amino acids: CASSLGSEPYGYTF. The DNA of the CDR3 is TGTGCCAGCAGCTTGGGATCAGAGCCCTATGGCTACACCTTC.

The chain joins TRBV12-3 or TRBV12-4 to TRBJ2-1, with 8 positions matching TRBD1. This CDR3 is built from 16 residues. V lost 5 bases to trimming and J lost 7 bases; unmatched junction nucleotides: 13. The CDR3 region has the DNA TGTGCCAGCAGTCAAGATACAGGGGGACTGGGGAATGAGCAGTTCTTC. It codes for CASSQDTGGLGNEQFF.